This T cell receptor (beta chain) emerged from a study of blood T cell repertoires in COVID-19. Study background: Italy, Spain and the United States were the sources of the convalescent and acute COVID-19 samples.

In germline, CDR1 is MNHEY, CDR2 SVGEGT. V shed 5 bases and J 2 bases; nucleotides not matched to a gene: 8. CDR3 length: 16 amino acids. In the authors' workflow: It was from reference gene primer amplification that nucleated cell counts were estimated. The method was immunoSEQ multiplex PCR; TCRdb's version includes in-frame clones alone and lacks a portion of them. That table gives V, J and clone size, and the DNA gave D and trimming. The sample lists roughly 290,000 clones; about 89% were seen once. The TCR was taken from a woman aged 55-70 years with acute or convalescent COVID-19. This rearrangement joins TRBV6-2 or TRBV6-3 to TRBJ1-5; TRBD1 matches at 8 bases. Material: peripheral blood. The CDR3 coding sequence is TGTGCCAGCAGTCCACCAGGGGGCATGGGCAATCAGCCCCAGCATTTT. Protein: CASSPPGGMGNQPQHF.